The source of this TCR beta chain is a study of T cell changes during pregnancy in multiple sclerosis. Profiled with immunoSEQ multiplex PCR; TCRdb holds only in-frame clones, not every one. The data contain 24,000 or so clones, around nine tenths of them singletons. Trimming shortened V by 0 bases and J by 0 bases, and 9 bases separated the two germline ends. Germline lookup yields CDR1 SEHNR and CDR2 FQNEAQ (reference sequence). This CDR3 spans 16 amino acids. Sequenced here: CD8+ T cells from peripheral blood mononuclear cells, sampled in the first trimester of pregnancy. The gene calls are TRBV7-9 and TRBJ2-1; D gene ambiguous. The TCR was taken from a female donor in good health, enrolled as a control in a pregnancy study. The CDR3 protein is CASSLAPFSSYNEQFF. CDR3 nucleotides: TGTGCCAGCAGCTTAGCCCCATTCAGCTCCTACAATGAGCAGTTCTTC.